This T cell receptor (beta chain) appears in the sequencing data of a study of PD-1 blockade in classical Hodgkin lymphoma. The wider study: Patients got intravenous nivolumab 3 mg/kg every 2 weeks.

There was relapse after autologous stem cell transplantation in every patient, and there was variation in brentuximab vedotin exposure. Germline V gives CDR1 SNHLY, CDR2 FYNNEI. CDR3 length: 13 residues. The junction had 6 bases not matched to a gene; V was cut back by 5 bases and J by 6 bases. Here immunoSEQ multiplex PCR was the method, and the copy in TCRdb shows in-frame clones only, minus some. The top ten clones hold 35% to 45% of a sample with about 30,000 clones, under 85% of them seen once. The chain couples TRBV2 to TRBJ1-2; 7 positions agree with TRBD1. The sequences come from peripheral blood mononuclear cells (PBMCs), collected before the second cycle of nivolumab. The clonotype comes from a human donor with classical Hodgkin lymphoma. Written as DNA, the CDR3 is TGTGCCAGCAGTTTCGACAGGGATCATGGCTACACCTTC. As protein: CASSFDRDHGYTF.